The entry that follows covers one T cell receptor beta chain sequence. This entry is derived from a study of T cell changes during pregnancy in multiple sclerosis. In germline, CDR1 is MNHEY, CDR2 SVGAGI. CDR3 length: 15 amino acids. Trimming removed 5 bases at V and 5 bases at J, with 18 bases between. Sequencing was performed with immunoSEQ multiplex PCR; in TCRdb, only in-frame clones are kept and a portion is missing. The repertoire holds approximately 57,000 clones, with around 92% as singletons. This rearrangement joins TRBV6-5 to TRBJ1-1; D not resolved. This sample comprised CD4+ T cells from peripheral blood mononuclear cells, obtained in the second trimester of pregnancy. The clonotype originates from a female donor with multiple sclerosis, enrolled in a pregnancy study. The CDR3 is CASSIYDGGVTEAFF. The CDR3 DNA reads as TGTGCCAGCAGTATCTACGACGGTGGAGTAACTGAAGCTTTCTTT.